A selection of T cell receptor beta chains follows, all from one sample in a study of vaccination and CD4 T cells after COVID-19. TCRdb reprocessed the PCR reads via MiXCR and lists one record per CDR3 protein. The data show about 15,000 distinct CDR3 sequences, with 69% seen just once and 1.1% held by the top ten. The sequenced sample was CD4+ T cells from blood, obtained after SARS-CoV-2 vaccination. The origin of the receptors is a human donor who had recovered from COVID-19. CDR3s include the opening cysteine and the closing phenylalanine or tryptophan. The D gene is left open where the match is weak. Expanded clones are given a class, and other clones once, few, many or no size at all.

j_call | d_call | clone_size | v_call | cdr3_nt | cdr3_aa
TRBJ2-5 | - | few | TRBV7-9 | TGTGCCAGCAGCCCCGTAGGTCAAGAGACCCAGTACTTC | CASSPVGQETQYF
TRBJ2-7 | - | few | TRBV2 | TGTGCCAGCAGTGACCTAGCTTCAAACTACGAGCAGTACTTC | CASSDLASNYEQYF
TRBJ1-2 | - | few | TRBV30 | TGTGCCTGGAGCCCTCCACTTCTCCGGAACTATGGCTACACCTTC | CAWSPPLLRNYGYTF
TRBJ1-1 | - | once | TRBV6-1 | TGTGCCAGCAGTGAACGGGCAGGGACTGAAGCTTTCTTT | CASSERAGTEAFF
TRBJ2-3 | - | - | TRBV24-1 | TGTGCCACCAGTGATTTTCAGCTAGGAGGAGATACGCAGTATTTT | CATSDFQLGGDTQYF
TRBJ2-1 | TRBD2 | - | TRBV10-3 | TGTGCCATCAGGGGACTAGCGGGAGGGAATGAGCAGTTCTTC | CAIRGLAGGNEQFF
TRBJ1-6 | - | few | TRBV20-1 | TGCAGTGCTAAACCGCCAGGCCAATTTTATAATTCACCCCTCCACTTT | CSAKPPGQFYNSPLHF
TRBJ2-2 | - | - | TRBV6-1 | TGTGCCAGCATTCTCCAGGACCGCACCGGGGAGCTGTTTTTT | CASILQDRTGELFF
TRBJ2-7 | - | - | TRBV28 | TGTGCCAGCAGTCCAAGCTCCTACGAGCAGTACTTC | CASSPSSYEQYF
TRBJ1-2 | - | - | TRBV2 | TGTGCCAGCAGGCGAGAGGAGGGGTTCGGCTACACCTTC | CASRREEGFGYTF
TRBJ2-7 | - | - | TRBV27 | TGTGCCAGCAGGAGCTTACAGGGAGGTGCCTACGAGCAGTACTTC | CASRSLQGGAYEQYF
TRBJ2-2 | - | - | TRBV24-1 | TGTGCCACAAGTGGAGGATTTGGACGGGGGAACACCGGGGAGCTGTTTTTT | CATSGGFGRGNTGELFF
TRBJ1-6 | - | - | TRBV7-8 | TGTGCCAGCAGCTTAGGCCAGGGGAGGTCACCCCTCCACTTT | CASSLGQGRSPLHF
TRBJ2-5 | TRBD2 | - | TRBV5-1 | TGCGCCAGCAGCTTGGGACTAGCGGTGAGCGGGGAGACCCAGTACTTC | CASSLGLAVSGETQYF
TRBJ2-3 | - | - | TRBV7-9 | TGTGCCAGCAGCCCACTTTGGGCTCGGGGATCTTCAGATACGCAGTATTTT | CASSPLWARGSSDTQYF
TRBJ1-5 | TRBD1 | - | TRBV7-8 | TGTGCCAGCAGCTTGGACAGGGTACTTTCTCAGCCCCAGCATTTT | CASSLDRVLSQPQHF
TRBJ2-1 | TRBD1 | - | TRBV6-1 | TGTGCCAGCAGTCCTAGGACCGGGACAGGTAATAGCCGGCGGCAGTTCTTC | CASSPRTGTGNSRRQFF
TRBJ2-7 | TRBD2 | - | TRBV6-1 | TGTGCCAGCAGCAAGAACCTAGCGGGAGGGCCAGCCTACGAGCAGTACTTC | CASSKNLAGGPAYEQYF
TRBJ1-6 | - | - | TRBV7-9 | TGTGCCAGCAGCTCCCCCAGGGAGAATAATTCACCCCTCCACTTT | CASSSPRENNSPLHF
TRBJ1-6 | - | - | TRBV28 | TGTGCCAGCAGTTATGAGGGGTGGTCACCCCTCCACTTT | CASSYEGWSPLHF
TRBJ1-5 | - | - | TRBV20-1 | TGCAGTGCTAACAACCGGGACAACATCCATCAGCCCCAGCATTTT | CSANNRDNIHQPQHF
TRBJ2-7 | - | - | TRBV20-1 | TGCAGTGCTGACACAACTACTTACGAGCAGTACTTC | CSADTTTYEQYF
TRBJ2-1 | TRBD2 | few | TRBV11-3 | TGTGCCAGCAGCGCCGGGACTAGCGGGAACAATGAGCAGTTCTTC | CASSAGTSGNNEQFF
TRBJ1-2 | - | - | TRBV20-1 | TGCAGTGCCCAGGCCGACGCTAACTATGGCTACACCTTC | CSAQADANYGYTF
TRBJ2-3 | TRBD2 | once | TRBV6-5 | TGTGCCAGCAGTTACCCTACTAGCGGGGCAAGCACAGATACGCAGTATTTT | CASSYPTSGASTDTQYF
TRBJ1-5 | - | - | TRBV5-1 | TGCGCCAGCAGCATGGAGGATCAGCCCCAGCATTTT | CASSMEDQPQHF
TRBJ1-6 | - | - | TRBV20-1 | TGCAGTGCTAGAGATCCTGAACAGGGAGTAAATTCACCCCTCCACTTT | CSARDPEQGVNSPLHF
TRBJ1-6 | TRBD1 | few | TRBV20-1 | TGCAGTGCCAGCCGACCAACAGGGGGCGCAGATAATTCACCCCTCCACTTT | CSASRPTGGADNSPLHF
TRBJ1-2 | TRBD1 | - | TRBV6-1 | TGTGCCAGCAGTCCCGACAGGGATGTGGGTGGCTACACCTTC | CASSPDRDVGGYTF
TRBJ1-1 | - | - | TRBV27 | TGTGCCAGCAGTTCCGGACGGTGGGGGATGAACACTGAAGCTTTCTTT | CASSSGRWGMNTEAFF
TRBJ1-5 | - | - | TRBV19 | TGTGCCAGTAGTATCGAGTCGAATCAGCCCCAGCATTTT | CASSIESNQPQHF
TRBJ1-5 | - | - | TRBV20-1 | TGCAGTGCTAGAGATACCGGTCAGGGAGGTCAGCCCCAGCATTTT | CSARDTGQGGQPQHF